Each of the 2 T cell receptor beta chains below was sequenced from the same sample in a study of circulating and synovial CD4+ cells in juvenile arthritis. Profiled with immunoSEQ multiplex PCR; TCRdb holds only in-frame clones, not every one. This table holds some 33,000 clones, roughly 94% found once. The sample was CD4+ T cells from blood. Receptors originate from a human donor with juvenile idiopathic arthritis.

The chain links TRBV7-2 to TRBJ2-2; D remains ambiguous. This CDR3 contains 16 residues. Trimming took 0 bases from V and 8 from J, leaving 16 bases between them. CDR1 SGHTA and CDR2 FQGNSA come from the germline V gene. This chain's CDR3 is CASSLAPRSLLGELFF. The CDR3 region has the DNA TGTGCCAGCAGCTTAGCGCCCAGGTCTCTGTTAGGGGAGCTGTTTTTT.

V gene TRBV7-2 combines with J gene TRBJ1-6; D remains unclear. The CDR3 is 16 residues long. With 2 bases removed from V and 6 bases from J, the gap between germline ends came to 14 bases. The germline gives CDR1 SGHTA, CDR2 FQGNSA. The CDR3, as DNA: TGTGCCAGCAGCTTAACCTTCTCGGTCCTTAATTCACCCCTCCACTTT. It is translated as CASSLTFSVLNSPLHF.